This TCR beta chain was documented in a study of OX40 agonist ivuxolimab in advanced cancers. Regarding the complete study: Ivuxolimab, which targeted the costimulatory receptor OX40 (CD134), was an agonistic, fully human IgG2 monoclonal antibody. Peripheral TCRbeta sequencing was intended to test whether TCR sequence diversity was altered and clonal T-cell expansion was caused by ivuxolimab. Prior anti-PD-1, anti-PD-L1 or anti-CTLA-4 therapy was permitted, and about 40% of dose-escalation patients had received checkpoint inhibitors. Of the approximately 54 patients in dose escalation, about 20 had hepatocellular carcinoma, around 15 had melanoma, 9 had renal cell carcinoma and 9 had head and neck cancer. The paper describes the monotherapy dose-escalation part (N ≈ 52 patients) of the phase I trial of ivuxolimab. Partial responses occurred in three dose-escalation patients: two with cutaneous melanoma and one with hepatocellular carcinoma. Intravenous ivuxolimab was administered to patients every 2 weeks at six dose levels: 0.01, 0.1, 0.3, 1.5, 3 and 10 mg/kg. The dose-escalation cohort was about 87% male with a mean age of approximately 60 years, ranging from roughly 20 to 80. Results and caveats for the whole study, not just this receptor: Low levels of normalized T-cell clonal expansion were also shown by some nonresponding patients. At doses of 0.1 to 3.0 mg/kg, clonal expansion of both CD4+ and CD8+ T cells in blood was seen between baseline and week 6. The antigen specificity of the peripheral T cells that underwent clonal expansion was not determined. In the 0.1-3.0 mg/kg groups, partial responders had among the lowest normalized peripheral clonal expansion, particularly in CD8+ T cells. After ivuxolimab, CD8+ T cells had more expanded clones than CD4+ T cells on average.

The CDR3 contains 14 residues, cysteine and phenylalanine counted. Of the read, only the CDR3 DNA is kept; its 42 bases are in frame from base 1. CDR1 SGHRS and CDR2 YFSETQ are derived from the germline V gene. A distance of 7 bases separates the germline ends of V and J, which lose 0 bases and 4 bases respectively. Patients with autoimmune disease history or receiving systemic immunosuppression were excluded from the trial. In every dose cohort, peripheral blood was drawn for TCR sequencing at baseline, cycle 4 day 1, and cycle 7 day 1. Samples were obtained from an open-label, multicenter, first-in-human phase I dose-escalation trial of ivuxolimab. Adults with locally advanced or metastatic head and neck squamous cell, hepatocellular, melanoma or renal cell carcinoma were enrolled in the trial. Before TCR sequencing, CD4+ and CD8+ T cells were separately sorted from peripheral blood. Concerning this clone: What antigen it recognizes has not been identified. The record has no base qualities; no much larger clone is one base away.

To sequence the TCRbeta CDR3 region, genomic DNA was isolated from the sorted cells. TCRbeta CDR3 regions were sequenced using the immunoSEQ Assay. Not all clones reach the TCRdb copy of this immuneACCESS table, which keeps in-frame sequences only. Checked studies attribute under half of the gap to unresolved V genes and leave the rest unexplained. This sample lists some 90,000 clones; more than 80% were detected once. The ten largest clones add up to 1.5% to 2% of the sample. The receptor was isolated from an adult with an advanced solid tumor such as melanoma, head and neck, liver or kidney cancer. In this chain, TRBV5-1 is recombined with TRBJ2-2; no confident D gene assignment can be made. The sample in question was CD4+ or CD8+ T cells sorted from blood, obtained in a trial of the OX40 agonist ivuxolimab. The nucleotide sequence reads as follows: TGCGCCAGCAGCTTGGGCAGCCCCACCGGGGAGCTGTTTTTT. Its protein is CASSLGSPTGELFF.